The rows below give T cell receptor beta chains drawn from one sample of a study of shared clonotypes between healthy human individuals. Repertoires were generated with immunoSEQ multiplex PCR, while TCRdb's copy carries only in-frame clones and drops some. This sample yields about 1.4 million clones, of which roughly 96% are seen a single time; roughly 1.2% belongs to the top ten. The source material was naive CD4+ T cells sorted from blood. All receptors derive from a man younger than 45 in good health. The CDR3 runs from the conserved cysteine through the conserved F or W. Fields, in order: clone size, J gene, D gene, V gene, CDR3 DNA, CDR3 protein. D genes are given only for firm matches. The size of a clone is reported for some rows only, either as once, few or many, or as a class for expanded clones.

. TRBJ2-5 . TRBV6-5 TGTGCCAGCAGACACCAGGCCCTGGTACAAGAGACCCAGTACTTC CASRHQALVQETQYF
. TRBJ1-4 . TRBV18 TGTGCCAGCTCGCCCTTTAGGACCGTGGCTAATGAAAAACTGTTTTTT CASSPFRTVANEKLFF
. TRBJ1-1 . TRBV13 TGTGCCAGCAGCTTAGTAACTCAGGCGAACACTGAAGCTTTCTTT CASSLVTQANTEAFF
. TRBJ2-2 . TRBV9 TGTGCCAGCAGCTCTAGGACGGCTTCGAACACCGGGGAGCTGTTTTTT CASSSRTASNTGELFF
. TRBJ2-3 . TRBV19 TGTGCCAGTAGGAGTACAGATACGCAGTATTTT CASRSTDTQYF
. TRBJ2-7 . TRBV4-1 TGCGCCAGCAGCAAGTATTTTGGGGAGTCCCAATGGGAGCAGTACTTC CASSKYFGESQWEQYF
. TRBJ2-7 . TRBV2 TGTGCCAGCAGTGAGGTTCGCTATGGCTCCTACGAGCAGTACTTC CASSEVRYGSYEQYF
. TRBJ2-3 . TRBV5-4 TGTGCCAGCAGCCTGGACTCAACAGATACGCAGTATTTT CASSLDSTDTQYF
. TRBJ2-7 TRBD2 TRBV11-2 TGTGCCAGCAGACGAACCGGGACTACCTACGAGCAGTACTTC CASRRTGTTYEQYF
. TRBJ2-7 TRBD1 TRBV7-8 TGTGCCAGCAGCTTAGTCCGGACAGGGGGAGAGCAGTACTTC CASSLVRTGGEQYF
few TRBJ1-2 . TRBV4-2 TGTGCCAGCAGCCCTGGACAGCTTAACTATGGCTACACCTTC CASSPGQLNYGYTF
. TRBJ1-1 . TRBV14 TGTGCCAGCAGCCATCTAACGGACAAGAACACTGAAGCTTTCTTT CASSHLTDKNTEAFF
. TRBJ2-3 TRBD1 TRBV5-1 TGCGCCAGCAGCTTACAGGGGCACGACACAGATACGCAGTATTTT CASSLQGHDTDTQYF
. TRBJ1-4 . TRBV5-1 TGCGCCAGCAGCTTGGCCCCCTCCGGGACAACTAATGAAAAACTGTTTTTT CASSLAPSGTTNEKLFF
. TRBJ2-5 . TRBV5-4 TGTGCCAGCAGCAGTGCGGAAGAGACCCAGTACTTC CASSSAEETQYF
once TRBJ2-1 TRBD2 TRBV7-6 TGTGCCAGCAGCTTCTCAGCGGGAGGGGGGGACAATGAGCAGTTCTTC CASSFSAGGGDNEQFF
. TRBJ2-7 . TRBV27 TGTGCCAGCAGATCATCGTTTTATCACGAGCAGTACTTC CASRSSFYHEQYF
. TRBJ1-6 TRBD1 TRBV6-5 TGTGCCAGCTCTGGGACAGGGACATTAAATTCACCCCTCCACTTT CASSGTGTLNSPLHF
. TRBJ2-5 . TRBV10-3 TGTGCTGACACCGCTCTGGTACCGGAGGCCCAGTACTTC CADTALVPEAQYF
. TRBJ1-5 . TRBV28 TGTGCCAGCAGTTTCATCGGGGGGGGCAATCAGCCCCAGCATTTT CASSFIGGGNQPQHF
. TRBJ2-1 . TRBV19 TGTGCCAGTAGTCCTCGGCAGGGAGGTGGCAATGAGCAGTTCTTC CASSPRQGGGNEQFF
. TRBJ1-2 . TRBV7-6 TGTGCCAGCAGCTTAGGAGCAGGGGATGGCTATGGCTACACCTTC CASSLGAGDGYGYTF
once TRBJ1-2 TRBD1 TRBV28 TGTGCCAGCCAGGGGGGGCAGGACTATGGCTACACCTTC CASQGGQDYGYTF
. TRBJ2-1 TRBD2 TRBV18 TGTGCCAGCTCACCGTGGACTAGCGGGAGAAATGAGCAGTTCTTC CASSPWTSGRNEQFF
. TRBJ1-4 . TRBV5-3 TGTGCCAGCAGCTTGGCGGGGACCCATGCGTTTTTT CASSLAGTHAFF
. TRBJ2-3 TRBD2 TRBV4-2 TGTGCCAGCAGCCAAGATATGAGCGGGAGGGCCGTCAGCACAGATACGCAGTATTTT CASSQDMSGRAVSTDTQYF
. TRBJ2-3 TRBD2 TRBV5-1 TGCGCCAGCAGCTTGGCGGGAGCGGGAGGTGGAGATACGCAGTATTTT CASSLAGAGGGDTQYF
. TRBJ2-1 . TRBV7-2 TGTGCCAGCAGCCCCTCTCTTTACTCCTACAATGAGCAGTTCTTC CASSPSLYSYNEQFF
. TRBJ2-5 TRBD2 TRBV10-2 TGCGCCAGCAGTCCCGGACTAGCGGGAGACGGGTATCAAGAGACCCAGTACTTC CASSPGLAGDGYQETQYF
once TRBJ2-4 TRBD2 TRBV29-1 TGCAGCGTGTCCGGGTGGGGAGCGGCGGGAGTCATTCAGTACTTC CSVSGWGAAGVIQYF
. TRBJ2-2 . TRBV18 TGTGCCAGCTCACCAATAGGGCCGACCACCGGGGAGCTGTTTTTT CASSPIGPTTGELFF
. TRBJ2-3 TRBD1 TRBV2 TGTGCCACCTTTGGGAGACAGGGAAGCACAGATACGCAGTATTTT CATFGRQGSTDTQYF
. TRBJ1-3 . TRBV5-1 TGCGCCAGCAGCCTTAGACCTGGAAACACCATATATTTT CASSLRPGNTIYF
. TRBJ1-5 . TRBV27 TGTGCCAGCAGTTTTATGGGTCAGCCCCAGCATTTT CASSFMGQPQHF
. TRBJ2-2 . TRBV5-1 TGCGCCAGCAGCTTGGGACAGGAGGTATTTGACACCGGGGAGCTGTTTTTT CASSLGQEVFDTGELFF
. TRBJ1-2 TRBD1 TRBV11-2 TGTGCCAGCAGCGGGACAGGGAATGGCTACACCTTC CASSGTGNGYTF
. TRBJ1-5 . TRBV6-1 TGTGCCAGCAGCCTCACGAATCAGCCCCAGCATTTT CASSLTNQPQHF
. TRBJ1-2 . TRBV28 TGTGCCAGCAGTTCTCGTGTAGACAGACGCTATGGCTACACCTTC CASSSRVDRRYGYTF
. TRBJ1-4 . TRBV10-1 TGCGCCAGCAGCCCGGACCGTGCAACTAATGAAAAACTGTTTTTT CASSPDRATNEKLFF
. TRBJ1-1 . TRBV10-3 TGTGCCATCAGTGATATGGGGGGGAACACTGAAGCTTTCTTT CAISDMGGNTEAFF
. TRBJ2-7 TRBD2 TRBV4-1 TGCGCCAGCAGCCGACACTTAGAAAGCGGGAGATACTACGAGCAGTACTTC CASSRHLESGRYYEQYF
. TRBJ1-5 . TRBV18 TGTGCCAGCTCACCGGGACTGACTACTACCAATCAGCCCCAGCATTTT CASSPGLTTTNQPQHF
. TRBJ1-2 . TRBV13 TGTGCCAGCAGCTTGGGACAAATCTATGGCTACACCTTC CASSLGQIYGYTF
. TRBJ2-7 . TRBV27 TGTGCCAGCAGTCCAAGAGGGACATTTTTCTCCTACGAGCAGTACTTC CASSPRGTFFSYEQYF
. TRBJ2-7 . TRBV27 TGTGCCAGCAGTTTAGCCGCCTCCGCGGCCTACGAGCAGTACTTC CASSLAASAAYEQYF
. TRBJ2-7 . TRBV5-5 TGTGCCAGCAGGTTGGGGGGAGGTGCTGTAAGCTCCTACGAGCAGTACTTC CASRLGGGAVSSYEQYF
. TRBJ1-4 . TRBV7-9 TGTGCCAGCAGCTTAGCGAGGGCAACTAATGAAAAACTGTTTTTT CASSLARATNEKLFF
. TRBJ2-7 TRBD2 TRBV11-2 TGTGCCAGCAGCTTGGGACTACCGGGACTCCTCTACGAGCAGTACTTC CASSLGLPGLLYEQYF
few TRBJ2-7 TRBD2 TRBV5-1 TGCGCCAGCAGCTTCAGCGGGAGCTCCTACGAGCAGTACTTC CASSFSGSSYEQYF
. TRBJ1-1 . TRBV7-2 TGTGCCAGCAGCCCAAAGCGGGGGGCAAAGGGGAACACTGAAGCTTTCTTT CASSPKRGAKGNTEAFF
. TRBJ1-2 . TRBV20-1 TGCAGTGCTAGAGTGGGCTACACCTTC CSARVGYTF
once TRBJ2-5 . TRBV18 TGTGCCAGCTCCCTTACTTCAGAGACCCAGTACTTC CASSLTSETQYF
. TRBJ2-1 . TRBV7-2 TGTGCCAGCAGCTTAGACCCCATTTCTGAGCAGTTCTTC CASSLDPISEQFF
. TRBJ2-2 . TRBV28 TGTGCCAGCACCACCCTCCCGGACACCGGGGAGCTGTTTTTT CASTTLPDTGELFF
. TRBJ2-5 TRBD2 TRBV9 TGTGCCAGCAGCGTAGCAGCGGGAGGGGTCCAAGAGACCCAGTACTTC CASSVAAGGVQETQYF
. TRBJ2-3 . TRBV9 TGTGCCAGCAGCGCTGCCGGGATCGATACAGATACGCAGTATTTT CASSAAGIDTDTQYF
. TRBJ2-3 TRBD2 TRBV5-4 TGTGCCAGCAGCTATCTGCGGGAGGGAGGTACAGATACGCAGTATTTT CASSYLREGGTDTQYF
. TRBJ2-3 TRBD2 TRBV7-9 TGTGCCAGCAGCCGAGGGACTAGCGGGAGGGCCGAAGATACGCAGTATTTT CASSRGTSGRAEDTQYF
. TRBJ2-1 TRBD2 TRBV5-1 TGCGCCAGCAAACTAGCGGGAGGGAATGAGCAGTTCTTC CASKLAGGNEQFF
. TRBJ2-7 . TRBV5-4 TGTGCCAGCAGAGGGCGAGGAGAGAGCTCCTACGAGCAGTACTTC CASRGRGESSYEQYF